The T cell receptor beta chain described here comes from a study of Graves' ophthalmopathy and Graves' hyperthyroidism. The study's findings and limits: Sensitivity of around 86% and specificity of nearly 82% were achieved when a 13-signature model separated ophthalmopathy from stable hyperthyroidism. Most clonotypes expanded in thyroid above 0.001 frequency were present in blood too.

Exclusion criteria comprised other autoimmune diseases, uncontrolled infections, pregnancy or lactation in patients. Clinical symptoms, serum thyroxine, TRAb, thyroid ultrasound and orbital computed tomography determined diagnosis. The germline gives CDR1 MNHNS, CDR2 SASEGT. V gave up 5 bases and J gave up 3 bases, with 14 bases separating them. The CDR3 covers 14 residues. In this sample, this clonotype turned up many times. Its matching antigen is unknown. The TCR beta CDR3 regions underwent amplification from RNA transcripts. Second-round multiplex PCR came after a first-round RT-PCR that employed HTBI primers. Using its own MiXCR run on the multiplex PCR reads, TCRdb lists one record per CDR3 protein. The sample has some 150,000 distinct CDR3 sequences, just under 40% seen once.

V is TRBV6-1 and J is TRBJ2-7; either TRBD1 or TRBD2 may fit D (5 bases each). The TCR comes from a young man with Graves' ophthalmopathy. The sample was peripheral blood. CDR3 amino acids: CASSLRGPIYEQYF. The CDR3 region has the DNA TGTGCCAGCAGTCTCCGGGGCCCCATCTACGAGCAGTACTTC.